Listed below are T cell receptor beta chains from one sample, sequenced in a study of metastatic and nonmetastatic thyroid tumors. TCRdb re-called clones from the PCR reads using MiXCR. The table records tens of thousands of clones, roughly 13% of them present only once. The sequenced sample consisted of blood. Every receptor here comes from a female donor with papillary thyroid cancer or a benign thyroid nodule (not recorded which). Some clones in this sample may be carry-over from other donors' samples. Both conserved end residues are part of each CDR3. The D gene is left open where the match is weak. Rows may omit the clone size; those that give it use once, few, many or a size class.

v_call,cdr3_length,clone_size,d_call,j_call,cdr3_aa,cdr3_nt
TRBV5-4,14,many,NA,TRBJ1-1,CASSLESMNTEAFF,TGTGCCAGCAGCTTGGAGTCTATGAACACTGAAGCTTTCTTT
TRBV11-2,13,many,TRBD2,TRBJ2-2,CASSPSGTGELFF,TGTGCCAGCAGCCCTAGCGGAACCGGGGAGCTGTTTTTT
TRBV5-1,15,many,NA,TRBJ1-4,CASSLGQGSGEKLFF,TGCGCCAGCAGCTTGGGTCAGGGATCTGGCGAAAAACTGTTTTTT
TRBV5-1,14,many,TRBD1,TRBJ2-1,CASSLGQFYNEQFF,TGCGCCAGCAGCCTGGGACAGTTCTACAATGAGCAGTTCTTC
TRBV28,15,many,NA,TRBJ2-7,CASTPLKEGIYEQYF,TGTGCCAGCACCCCCCTCAAGGAAGGGATCTACGAGCAGTACTTC
TRBV9,14,NA,NA,TRBJ2-3,CASRASTLSDTQYF,TGTGCCAGCAGGGCCTCAACCCTTTCAGATACGCAGTATTTT
TRBV12-3/TRBV12-4,11,many,NA,TRBJ2-1,CASSLRNEQFF,TGTGCCAGCAGTTTACGTAATGAGCAGTTCTTC
TRBV12-3/TRBV12-4,18,NA,NA,TRBJ2-7,CASSPSGATTKRLHEQYF,TGTGCCAGCAGCCCTTCGGGGGCGACAACAAAAAGGCTCCACGAGCAGTACTTC
TRBV15,15,many,NA,TRBJ2-5,CATSRVGRYQETQYF,TGTGCCACCAGCAGAGTAGGGCGGTACCAAGAGACCCAGTACTTC
TRBV7-2,15,many,TRBD1,TRBJ2-1,CASSLTRGSYNEQFF,TGTGCCAGCAGCTTAACCAGGGGGTCCTACAATGAGCAGTTCTTC
TRBV6-1,15,few,NA,TRBJ2-7,CASSTWAGPSYEQYF,TGTGCCAGCAGTACTTGGGCAGGGCCCAGCTACGAGCAGTACTTC
TRBV2,12,many,NA,TRBJ2-7,CASSGLFYEQYF,TGTGCCAGCAGTGGCCTATTCTACGAGCAGTACTTC
TRBV3-1,15,many,NA,TRBJ2-3,CASSPGGAGTDTQYF,TGTGCCAGCAGCCCCGGAGGGGCGGGGACAGATACGCAGTATTTT
TRBV20-1,12,many,NA,TRBJ1-1,CSARTRDGGAFF,TGCAGTGCAAGAACCCGGGACGGCGGAGCTTTCTTT
TRBV5-6,14,many,NA,TRBJ1-3,CASSLVESGNTIYF,TGTGCCAGCAGCTTGGTGGAGTCTGGAAACACCATATATTTT
TRBV30,14,many,NA,TRBJ1-2,CAWSVIQRRYGYTF,TGTGCCTGGAGTGTAATTCAAAGGCGCTATGGCTACACCTTC
TRBV28,15,many,NA,TRBJ2-7,CASSRRVQSSYEQYF,TGTGCCAGCAGTAGAAGGGTCCAAAGCTCCTACGAGCAGTACTTC
TRBV2,16,many,NA,TRBJ1-4,CASSLPGGASNEKLFF,TGTGCCAGCAGCTTGCCCGGGGGCGCCTCTAATGAAAAACTGTTTTTT
TRBV6-1,13,many,TRBD1,TRBJ1-6,CASSVGTASSLHF,TGTGCCAGCAGTGTAGGGACAGCCTCCTCCCTCCACTTT
TRBV3-1,12,many,NA,TRBJ1-4,CASSQGGGELFF,TGTGCCAGCAGCCAAGGGGGAGGGGAACTGTTTTTT
TRBV15,13,many,TRBD2,TRBJ2-1,CATSIGLAREQFF,TGTGCCACCAGCATAGGACTAGCAAGGGAGCAGTTCTTC
TRBV6-1,12,NA,NA,TRBJ2-7,CASLRNPGEQYF,TGTGCCAGCCTCCGGAACCCGGGCGAGCAGTACTTC